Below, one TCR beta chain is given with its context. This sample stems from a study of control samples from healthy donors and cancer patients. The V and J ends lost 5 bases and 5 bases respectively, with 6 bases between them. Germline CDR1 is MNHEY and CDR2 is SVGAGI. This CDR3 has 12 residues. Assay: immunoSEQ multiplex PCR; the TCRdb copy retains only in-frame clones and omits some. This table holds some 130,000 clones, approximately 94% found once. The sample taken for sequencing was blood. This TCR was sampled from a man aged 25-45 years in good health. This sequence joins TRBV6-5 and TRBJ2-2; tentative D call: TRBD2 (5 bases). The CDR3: CASSPGTGELFF. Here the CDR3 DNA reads TGTGCCAGCAGTCCGGGGACCGGGGAGCTGTTTTTT.